The clone carrying this T cell receptor delta chain is labeled medium-sized. Other nucleotide sequences in the sample specify the same CDR3. TCRdb called clones from the reads again using CATT. Seen here are around 6,000 delta-chain clones, 1.5% to 2.5% observed once, and the top ten hold approximately 12%. The V gene end was trimmed by 3 bases and the J gene end by 4 bases; junction bases not matched to a gene: 4. Germline CDR1 GEAIGNYY, CDR2 EKD. This CDR3 spans 16 amino acids. This entry is derived from a study of gamma-delta chains in newborns, infants, children. Sequenced sample: blood. The chain uses TRDV2 and TRDJ2; 13 nucleotides align to TRDD3. The clonotype comes from a child who was a newborn, infant or young child, either healthy, febrile or measles-vaccinated (not recorded which). The chain's CDR3 is CACDVLGDTGTAQLFF. DNA of the CDR3: TGTGCCTGTGACGTACTGGGGGATACGGGGACAGCACAACTCTTCTTT.